These 29 T cell receptor beta chains were sequenced from one sample in a study of OX40 agonist ivuxolimab in advanced cancers. Sequenced by immunoSEQ multiplex PCR; TCRdb stores in-frame clones only, minus some. The table shows around 67,000 clones, with about 81% occurring only once. The sequencing here drew on CD4+ or CD8+ T cells sorted from blood, taken in a trial of the OX40 agonist ivuxolimab. All receptors come from an adult with an advanced solid tumor such as melanoma, head and neck, liver or kidney cancer.

The J gene is TRBJ2-2, the V gene TRBV27; D is unclear. The CDR3 covers 14 residues. V was cut by 5 bases and J by 2 bases, with 9 bases left in between. CDR1 is MNHEY, CDR2 SMNVEV, per germline (reference sequence). CDR3 amino acids: CASSIARNTGELFF. The CDR3 coding sequence is TGTGCCAGCAGTATCGCCAGAAACACCGGGGAGCTGTTTTTT.

The V gene is TRBV19, the J gene TRBJ2-5, with D possibly matching TRBD1 (5 bases). Trimming removed 3 bases at V and 5 bases at J, with 13 bases between. The CDR3 totals 14 residues. Germline values: CDR1 LNHDA, CDR2 SQIVND (reference sequence). The CDR3 here is CASSIIAGPETQYF. For the CDR3, the DNA is TGTGCCAGTAGTATCATTGCAGGGCCGGAGACCCAGTACTTC.

V usage is TRBV2 and J usage is TRBJ2-3; D is undetermined. Trimming took 6 bases from V and 3 from J, leaving 7 bases between them. CDR1 and CDR2 (germline): SNHLY, FYNNEI. The CDR3 is made up of 12 amino acids. CDR3 sequence: CASSSTTDTQYF. In DNA, the CDR3 is TGTGCCAGCAGCAGCACTACAGATACGCAGTATTTT.

The V gene is TRBV5-1, the J gene TRBJ2-7; 10 bases are a match to TRBD1. The V gene's germline CDR1 is SGHRS and CDR2 YFSETQ. The CDR3 covers 15 residues. J lost 5 bases, V lost 3 bases, and 8 bases had no gene match. The CDR3 here is CASSSGGTGAHEQYF. Written as DNA, the CDR3 is TGCGCCAGCAGCTCGGGGGGGACAGGGGCCCACGAGCAGTACTTC.

The chain links TRBV30 to TRBJ2-3, with 7 bases that match TRBD1. CDR1 GTSNPN and CDR2 SVGIG come from the germline V gene (reference sequence). This CDR3 is built from 15 residues. Losses at the gene ends were 2 bases for V and 3 bases for J; bases not matched to a gene: 8. The CDR3 DNA is TGTGCCTGGAGTCAGACAGGGAGAGGGACAGATACGCAGTATTTT. Protein sequence: CAWSQTGRGTDTQYF.

This chain connects TRBV27 to TRBJ2-5, with D tentatively TRBD2 (6 bases). Trimming took off 7 bases at V and 0 bases at J, with 15 bases between the two ends. The CDR3 runs to 15 residues. The germline V gene encodes CDR1 MNHEY and CDR2 SMNVEV (reference sequence). The CDR3, as DNA: TGTGCCAGCACCCCGCTGGGGGGACACCAAGAGACCCAGTACTTC. Protein sequence: CASTPLGGHQETQYF.

The chain uses TRBV19 and TRBJ2-7, with a possible D match to TRBD1 (5 bases). The germline V gene encodes CDR1 LNHDA and CDR2 SQIVND (reference sequence). CDR3 length equals 16 residues. Trimming stripped 4 bases from V and 3 bases from J, with 19 bases between. CDR3 nucleotides: TGTGCCAGTAGTAACTACAGGAATCCCGGTCGCTACGAGCAGTACTTC. This sequence encodes CASSNYRNPGRYEQYF. Combining the CDR3 with reference TRBV19 and TRBJ2-7 gives the whole variable domain DGGITQSPKYLFRKEGQNVTLSCEQNLNHDAMYWYRQDPGQGLRLIYYSQIVNDFQKGDIAEGYSVSREKKESFPLTVTSAQKNPTAFYLCASSNYRNPGRYEQYFGPGTRLTVT.

The V gene is TRBV7-2, the J gene TRBJ2-7, with D possibly matching TRBD2 (5 bases). The germline gives CDR1 SGHTA, CDR2 FQGNSA. Trimming stripped 3 bases from V and 0 bases from J, with 9 bases between. CDR3 length: 14 residues. In DNA, the CDR3 is TGTGCCAGCAGCTTGAGGGCGGGCTCCTACGAGCAGTACTTC. Protein product: CASSLRAGSYEQYF.

The count of this clone is one. This chain links TRBV11-2 with TRBJ2-5; tentatively, D is TRBD2 (6 bases). The CDR3 is 15 amino acids. V lost 4 bases and J lost 1, with 13 bases in between. Germline CDR1 is SGHAT and CDR2 is FQNNGV. The CDR3 sequence is CASSSFLASQETQYF. In DNA form, the CDR3 reads TGTGCCAGCAGCTCCTTCCTAGCGTCCCAAGAGACCCAGTACTTC.

The V and J genes are TRBV6-6 and TRBJ2-3, with D perhaps being TRBD1 or TRBD2 (5 bases each). The length of the CDR3 is 14 residues. Germline CDR1 MNHNY, CDR2 SVGAGI (reference sequence). V gave up 5 bases and J gave up 5 bases, with 14 bases separating them. CDR3: CASSIRDPRDTQYF. CDR3 DNA sequence: TGTGCCAGCAGTATCCGGGACCCCAGAGATACGCAGTATTTT.

The chain is built from TRBV6-1 and TRBJ2-3, with TRBD2 matching over 7 bases. CDR1 MNHNS and CDR2 SASEGT come from the germline V gene. V trimming: 3 bases; J trimming: 7 bases; junction bases outside the gene matches: 10. This CDR3 is 15 amino acids long. The DNA for the CDR3 is TGTGCCAGCAGTGATATGGTAGCGGGTAGTTATACGCAGTATTTT. Protein sequence: CASSDMVAGSYTQYF.

V is TRBV19 and J is TRBJ1-3; D is possibly TRBD1 (5 bases). This CDR3 has 15 amino acids. V was pared by 5 bases and J by 4 bases, with 15 bases between. Germline CDR1 is LNHDA and CDR2 is SQIVND (reference sequence). CDR3: CASSPIDRPGNTIYF. The CDR3 region has the DNA TGTGCCAGTAGTCCAATCGACAGACCCGGAAACACCATATATTTT.

The CDR3 is CASSYPGGARETQYF. CDR3 DNA: TGTGCCAGCAGTTACCCAGGGGGCGCTCGGGAGACCCAGTACTTC. The V and J genes are TRBV6-6 and TRBJ2-5; TRBD1 agrees at 8 bases. J lost 5 bases, V lost 2 bases, and 7 bases had no gene match. The germline CDR1 and CDR2 sequences are MNHNY and SVGAGI (reference sequence). CDR3 size: 15 residues.

This sequence joins TRBV7-3 and TRBJ2-1; TRBD2 might be the D (6 bases). There are 12 residues in the CDR3. CDR1 and CDR2 (germline): SGHTA, FQGTGA. V lost 3 bases and J 8 bases, leaving 8 bases between the germline ends. The CDR3 loop is CASSFREDEQFF. The CDR3 nucleotides read TGTGCCAGCAGCTTCAGGGAGGATGAGCAGTTCTTC.

There are a few counts of this clone. The chain couples TRBV5-1 to TRBJ2-1, with TRBD2 matching over 12 bases. Germline V gives CDR1 SGHRS, CDR2 YFSETQ. This CDR3 has 15 residues. The V gene end was trimmed by 3 bases and the J gene end by 8 bases; junction bases not matched to a gene: 6. This CDR3 reads CASSSPSSGGDEQFF. CDR3 sequence (DNA): TGCGCCAGCAGCTCACCGTCTAGCGGGGGGGATGAGCAGTTCTTC.

The chain recombines TRBV6-6 with TRBJ2-7; possibly TRBD1 for D (6 bases). This CDR3 comprises 14 residues. CDR1 is MNHNY and CDR2 is SVGAGI in the germline V gene (reference sequence). Trimming shortened V by 4 bases and J by 7 bases, and 17 bases separated the two germline ends. The CDR3 reads CASSLGQPQGEQYF. DNA of the CDR3: TGTGCCAGCAGTTTAGGACAGCCGCAGGGAGAGCAGTACTTC.

The chain combines TRBV11-3 with TRBJ2-2, with TRBD2 identical over 7 bases. CDR1 is SGHNT and CDR2 is YENEEA in the germline V gene. The CDR3 is 14 amino acids. Germline trimming cut 8 bases from V and 0 bases from J; bases unmatched to any gene: 3. The CDR3 spells CASEGLANTGELFF. CDR3 coding DNA: TGTGCCAGCGAAGGACTAGCGAACACCGGGGAGCTGTTTTTT.

The J gene is TRBJ1-1, the V gene TRBV7-9; weak D call: TRBD1 (5 bases). Per the germline V gene, CDR1 is SEHNR and CDR2 is FQNEAQ (reference sequence). Trimming pared 2 bases from V and 7 bases from J, leaving 11 bases between. The CDR3 consists of 13 residues. The CDR3 coding sequence is TGTGCCAGCAGCTTATGGGGCACCAATGAAGCTTTCTTT. This codes for CASSLWGTNEAFF.

The gene calls are TRBV11-2 and TRBJ2-5; D is possibly TRBD1 or TRBD2 (5 bases each). Germline CDR1 reads SGHAT; CDR2 reads FQNNGV. The V gene lost 3 bases and the J gene lost 2 bases, with 13 bases spanning the gap. The length of the CDR3 is 15 residues. Here the CDR3 DNA reads TGTGCCAGCAGCTTTGCGGGCAGGGCACAAGAGACCCAGTACTTC. Encoded protein: CASSFAGRAQETQYF.

This clone was seen once. The CDR3 DNA follows: TGTGCCAGCAGCTTAGAGGGGGCAGCTAATGAAAAACTGTTTTTT. Its translation: CASSLEGAANEKLFF. This chain connects TRBV11-2 to TRBJ1-4, with TRBD1 as a possible D gene (6 bases). This CDR3 contains 15 residues. Germline CDR1 SGHAT, CDR2 FQNNGV. V was clipped by 0 bases and J by 3 bases, with 8 bases between them. Looking up the rest from reference TRBV11-2 and TRBJ1-4 gives the full variable domain: EAGVAQSPRYKIIEKRQSVAFWCNPISGHATLYWYQQILGQGPKLLIQFQNNGVVDDSQLPKDRFSAERLKGVDSTLKIQPAKLEDSAVYLCASSLEGAANEKLFFGSGTQLSVL.

V and J are TRBV7-6 and TRBJ1-6, with D possibly matching TRBD1 (6 bases). CDR1 and CDR2 from the germline V gene are SGHVS and FNYEAQ. Trimming removed 1 base from V and 9 bases from J, with 16 bases in between. The CDR3 spans 16 residues. CDR3 coding DNA: TGTGCCAGCAGCTTAGGCGGGGGGCTGGGACCTTCACCCCTCCACTTT. Translation: CASSLGGGLGPSPLHF.

The chain couples TRBV29-1 to TRBJ2-3; 7 nucleotides agree with TRBD1. The CDR3 spans 12 residues. The trim removed 8 bases at V and 1 base at J, leaving 3 bases unmatched. Germline V gives CDR1 SQVTM, CDR2 ANQGSEA. DNA for the CDR3: TGCAGCCTAGGACAGGGCACAGATACGCAGTATTTT. It translates to CSLGQGTDTQYF.

The CDR3 spells CASSPSGGTAQYF. The DNA of the CDR3 is TGTGCCAGCAGTCCCTCGGGAGGGACGGCGCAGTATTTT. The chain has TRBV27 and TRBJ2-3; 8 nucleotides match TRBD2. V trimming: 5 bases; J trimming: 10 bases; junction bases outside the gene matches: 8. The germline CDR1 and CDR2 sequences are MNHEY and SMNVEV (reference sequence). The CDR3 extends over 13 amino acids.

This clone was seen only once. The CDR3 nucleotides are TGCAGCGTTGAAAAGCGAGCGGGGGGGGAGGATACGCAGTATTTT. Translating gives CSVEKRAGGEDTQYF. This chain uses TRBV29-1 with TRBJ2-3; 10 bases agree with TRBD2. The CDR3 is made up of 15 amino acids. Germline CDR1 SQVTM, CDR2 ANQGSEA. V lost 2 bases to trimming and J lost 6 bases; unmatched junction nucleotides: 8.

V is TRBV7-2 and J is TRBJ2-5; tentatively, D is TRBD2 (5 bases). V gave up 5 bases and J gave up 5 bases, with 15 bases separating them. From germline, CDR1 is SGHTA and CDR2 FQGNSA. This CDR3 has 14 residues. The CDR3 region is CASSPGLTGETQYF. The CDR3 nucleotides read TGTGCCAGCAGCCCAGGACTGACGGGGGAGACCCAGTACTTC.

The genes are TRBV11-2 and TRBJ2-1, with D maybe TRBD2 (7 bases). The V gene lost 4 bases and the J gene lost 4 bases, with 17 bases spanning the gap. CDR3 length equals 16 residues. Germline V gene lookup returns CDR1 SGHAT and CDR2 FQNNGV. The CDR3 spells CASSSLWGGYYNEQFF. As DNA, the CDR3 is TGTGCCAGCAGCTCCTTGTGGGGGGGCTATTACAATGAGCAGTTCTTC.

The rearrangement joins TRBV14 to TRBJ2-2; no definite D call. Germline values: CDR1 SGHDN, CDR2 FVKESK. With 0 bases removed from V and 2 bases from J, the gap between germline ends came to 4 bases. The CDR3 totals 14 residues. CDR3 residues: CASSQDPNTGELFF. In nucleotides, the CDR3 is TGTGCCAGCAGCCAAGATCCTAACACCGGGGAGCTGTTTTTT.

The chain combines TRBV7-2 with TRBJ2-3; D not certain. Germline CDR1 SGHTA, CDR2 FQGNSA. V dropped 4 bases and J dropped 6 bases, with 14 bases sitting between them. The CDR3 has 14 residues. CDR3 nucleotide sequence: TGTGCCAGCAGCTCTTACACCCCCCGGGATACGCAGTATTTT. This sequence encodes CASSSYTPRDTQYF.

This rearrangement joins TRBV19 to TRBJ1-1; D not resolved. CDR1 and CDR2 (germline): LNHDA, SQIVND (reference sequence). With 6 bases removed from V and 0 bases from J, the gap between germline ends came to 8 bases. The CDR3 loop spans 13 amino acids. The CDR3 is CASSERMNTEAFF. The CDR3 nucleotides read TGTGCCAGTAGCGAACGGATGAACACTGAAGCTTTCTTT. Complete variable domain (other parts from reference TRBV19 and TRBJ1-1): DGGITQSPKYLFRKEGQNVTLSCEQNLNHDAMYWYRQDPGQGLRLIYYSQIVNDFQKGDIAEGYSVSREKKESFPLTVTSAQKNPTAFYLCASSERMNTEAFFGQGTRLTVV.